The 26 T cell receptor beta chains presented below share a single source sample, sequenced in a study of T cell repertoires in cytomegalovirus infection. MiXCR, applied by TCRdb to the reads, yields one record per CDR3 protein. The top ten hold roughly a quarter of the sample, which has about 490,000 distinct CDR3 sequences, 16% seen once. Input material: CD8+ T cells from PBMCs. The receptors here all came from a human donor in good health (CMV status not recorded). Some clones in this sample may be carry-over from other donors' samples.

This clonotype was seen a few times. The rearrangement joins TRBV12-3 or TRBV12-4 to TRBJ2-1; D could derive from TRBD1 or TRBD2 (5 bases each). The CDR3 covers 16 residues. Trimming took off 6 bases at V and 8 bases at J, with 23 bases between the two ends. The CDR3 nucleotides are TGTGCCAGCAGCCAGCCGGGACGCCTTATCGTATATGAGCAGTTCTTC. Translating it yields CASSQPGRLIVYEQFF.

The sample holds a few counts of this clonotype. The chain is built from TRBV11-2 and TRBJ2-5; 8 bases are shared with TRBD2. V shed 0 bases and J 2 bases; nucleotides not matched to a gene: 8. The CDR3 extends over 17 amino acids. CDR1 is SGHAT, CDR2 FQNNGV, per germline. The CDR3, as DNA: TGTGCCAGCAGCTTAGACGCGCGGGGGGTAGGGCAAGAGACCCAGTACTTC. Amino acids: CASSLDARGVGQETQYF.

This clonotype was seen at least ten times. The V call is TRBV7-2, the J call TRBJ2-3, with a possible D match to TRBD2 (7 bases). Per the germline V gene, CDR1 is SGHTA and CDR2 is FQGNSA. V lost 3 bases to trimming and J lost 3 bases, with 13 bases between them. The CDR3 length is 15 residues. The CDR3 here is CASSLRGGRTDTQYF. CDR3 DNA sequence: TGTGCCAGCAGCTTGAGGGGGGGGAGAACAGATACGCAGTATTTT.

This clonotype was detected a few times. The CDR3 DNA sequence: TGCAGTGCGAGGGCGCTAGCGGGAGTCGAGGAGCAGTTCTTC. Protein product: CSARALAGVEEQFF. The chain employs TRBV20-1 and TRBJ2-1, with 10 bases identical to TRBD2. In germline, CDR1 is DFQATT, CDR2 SNEGSKA (reference sequence). J gave up 10 bases and V 6 bases, and 12 bases lay outside the gene matches. The CDR3 loop spans 14 amino acids.

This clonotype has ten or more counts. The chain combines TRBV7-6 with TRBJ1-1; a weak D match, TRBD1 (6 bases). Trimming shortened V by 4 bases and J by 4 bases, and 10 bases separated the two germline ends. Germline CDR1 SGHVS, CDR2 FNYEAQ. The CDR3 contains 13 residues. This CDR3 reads CASSSGGLTEAFF. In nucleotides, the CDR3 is TGTGCCAGCAGCTCCGGGGGGCTCACTGAAGCTTTCTTT.

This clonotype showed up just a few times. Written as DNA, the CDR3 is TGTGCCAGCAGTGATGCCCCGGGGCCGCCGATTAGGGGCAATCAGCCCCAGCATTTT. Encoded protein: CASSDAPGPPIRGNQPQHF. The J gene is TRBJ1-5, the V gene TRBV2, with D possibly TRBD1 on 5 matching bases. The CDR3 is 19 residues long. The germline V gene has CDR1 SNHLY and CDR2 FYNNEI. The V gene lost 3 bases and the J gene lost 2 bases, with 23 bases spanning the gap.

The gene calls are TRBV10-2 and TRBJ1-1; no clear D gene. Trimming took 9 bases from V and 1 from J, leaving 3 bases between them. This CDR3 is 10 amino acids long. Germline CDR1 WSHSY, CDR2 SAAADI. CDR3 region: CASKNTEAFF. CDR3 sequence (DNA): TGCGCCAGTAAGAACACTGAAGCTTTCTTT.

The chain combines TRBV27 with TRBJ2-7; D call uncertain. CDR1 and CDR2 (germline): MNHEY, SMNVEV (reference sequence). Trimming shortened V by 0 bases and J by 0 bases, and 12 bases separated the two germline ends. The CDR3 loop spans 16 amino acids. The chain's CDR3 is CASSLSFPGDSYEQYF. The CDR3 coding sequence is TGTGCCAGCAGTTTATCTTTCCCCGGAGACTCCTACGAGCAGTACTTC.

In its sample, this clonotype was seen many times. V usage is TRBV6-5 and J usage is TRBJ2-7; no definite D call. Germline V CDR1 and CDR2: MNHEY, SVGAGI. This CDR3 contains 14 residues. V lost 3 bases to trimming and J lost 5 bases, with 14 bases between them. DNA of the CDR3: TGTGCCAGCAGTTATAGTCCTAGTTTCAACGAGCAGTACTTC. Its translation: CASSYSPSFNEQYF.

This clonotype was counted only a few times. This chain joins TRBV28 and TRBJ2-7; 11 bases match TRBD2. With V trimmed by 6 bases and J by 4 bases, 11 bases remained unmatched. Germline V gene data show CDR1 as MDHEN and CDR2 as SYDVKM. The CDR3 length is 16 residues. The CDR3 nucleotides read TGTGCCAGCAGCTCGACCTCGGGACTAGCGGATTACGAGCAGTACTTC. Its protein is CASSSTSGLADYEQYF.

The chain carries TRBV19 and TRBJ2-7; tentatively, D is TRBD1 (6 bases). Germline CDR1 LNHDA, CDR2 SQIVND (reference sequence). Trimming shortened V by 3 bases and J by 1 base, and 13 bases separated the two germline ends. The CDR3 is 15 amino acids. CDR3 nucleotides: TGTGCCAGTAGTATCAAAGGGGGTGGTTCCTACGAGCAGTACTTC. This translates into CASSIKGGGSYEQYF.

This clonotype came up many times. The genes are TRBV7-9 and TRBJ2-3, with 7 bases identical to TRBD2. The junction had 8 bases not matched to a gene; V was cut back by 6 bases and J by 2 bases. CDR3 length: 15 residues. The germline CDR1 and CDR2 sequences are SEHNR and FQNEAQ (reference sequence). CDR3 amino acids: CASSPTGGPTDTQYF. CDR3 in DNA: TGTGCCAGCAGTCCGACGGGAGGCCCCACAGATACGCAGTATTTT.

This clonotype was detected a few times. As DNA, the CDR3 is TGTGCCACCACCCCGGGACAGGGGGCGACAGATACGCAGTATTTT. Encoded protein: CATTPGQGATDTQYF. This chain uses TRBV2 with TRBJ2-3; 12 nucleotides line up with TRBD1. The V and J ends lost 10 bases and 3 bases, in that order; junction bases with no gene match: 8. The CDR3 is 15 amino acids. In germline, CDR1 is SNHLY, CDR2 FYNNEI.

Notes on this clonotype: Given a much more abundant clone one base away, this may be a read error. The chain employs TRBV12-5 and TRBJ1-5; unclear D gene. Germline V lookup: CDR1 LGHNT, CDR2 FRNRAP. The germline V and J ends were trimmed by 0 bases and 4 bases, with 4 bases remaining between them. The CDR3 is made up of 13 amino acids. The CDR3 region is CASGLVGNQPQHF. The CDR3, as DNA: TGTGCTAGTGGTTTGGTGGGGAATCAGCCCCAGCATTTT.

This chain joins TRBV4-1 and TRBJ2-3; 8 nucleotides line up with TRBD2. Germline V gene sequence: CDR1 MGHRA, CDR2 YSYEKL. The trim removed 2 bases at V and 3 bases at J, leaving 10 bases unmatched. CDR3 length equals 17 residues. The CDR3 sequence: CASSQLTGGRVTDTQYF. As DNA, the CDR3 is TGCGCCAGCAGCCAATTGACGGGAGGGCGGGTGACAGATACGCAGTATTTT.

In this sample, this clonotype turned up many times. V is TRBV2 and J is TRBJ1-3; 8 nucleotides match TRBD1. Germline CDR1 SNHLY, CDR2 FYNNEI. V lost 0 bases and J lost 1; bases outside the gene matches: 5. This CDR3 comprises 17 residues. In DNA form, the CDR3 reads TGTGCCAGCAGTGAAGCGCTTCGGACAGGGTCTGGAAACACCATATATTTT. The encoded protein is CASSEALRTGSGNTIYF.

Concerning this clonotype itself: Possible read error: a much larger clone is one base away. The CDR3 is CASGLLWTGNTGDLFF. DNA for the CDR3: TGTGCTAGTGGTTTGCTCTGGACGGGGAACACCGGGGATCTGTTTTTT. The chain recombines TRBV12-5 with TRBJ2-2; a weak D match, TRBD2 (5 bases). Germline V gives CDR1 LGHNT, CDR2 FRNRAP. The CDR3 has 16 residues. Filled out from reference TRBV12-5 and TRBJ2-2, the complete variable domain reads DARVTQTPRHKVTEMGQEVTMRCQPILGHNTVFWYRQTMMQGLELLAYFRNRAPLDDSGMPKDRFSAEMPDATLATLKIQPSEPRDSAVYFCASGLLWTGNTGDLFFGEGSRLTVL.

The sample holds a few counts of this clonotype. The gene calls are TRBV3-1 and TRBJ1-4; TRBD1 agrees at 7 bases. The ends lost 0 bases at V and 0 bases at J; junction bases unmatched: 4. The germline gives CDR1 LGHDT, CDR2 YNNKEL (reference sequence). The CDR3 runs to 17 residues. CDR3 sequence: CASSQERDRSTNEKLFF. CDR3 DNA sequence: TGTGCCAGCAGCCAAGAAAGGGACAGATCAACTAATGAAAAACTGTTTTTT. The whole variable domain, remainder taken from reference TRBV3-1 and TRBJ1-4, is DTAVSQTPKYLVTQMGNDKSIKCEQNLGHDTMYWYKQDSKKFLKIMFSYNNKELIINETVPNRFSPKSPDKAHLNLHINSLELGDSAVYFCASSQERDRSTNEKLFFGSGTQLSVL.

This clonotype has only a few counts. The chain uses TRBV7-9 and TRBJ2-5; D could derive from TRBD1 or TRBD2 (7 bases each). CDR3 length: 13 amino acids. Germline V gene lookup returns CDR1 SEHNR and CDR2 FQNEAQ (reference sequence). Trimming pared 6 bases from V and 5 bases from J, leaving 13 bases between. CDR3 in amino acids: CASSSGGGETQYF. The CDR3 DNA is TGTGCCAGCAGTTCAGGGGGAGGGGAGACCCAGTACTTC.

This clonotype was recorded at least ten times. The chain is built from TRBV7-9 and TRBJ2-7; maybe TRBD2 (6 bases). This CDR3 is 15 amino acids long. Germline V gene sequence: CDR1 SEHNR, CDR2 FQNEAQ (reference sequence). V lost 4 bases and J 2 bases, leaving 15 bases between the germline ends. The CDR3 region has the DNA TGTGCCAGCAGCTCGCCAGTCGGGGGACCCTACGAGCAGTACTTC. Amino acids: CASSSPVGGPYEQYF.

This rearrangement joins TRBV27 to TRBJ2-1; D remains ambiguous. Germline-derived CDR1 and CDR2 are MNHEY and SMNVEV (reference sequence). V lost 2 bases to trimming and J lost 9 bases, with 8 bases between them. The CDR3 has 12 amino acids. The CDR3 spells CASSLRVSEQFF. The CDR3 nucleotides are TGTGCCAGCAGTTTACGAGTTAGTGAGCAGTTCTTC.

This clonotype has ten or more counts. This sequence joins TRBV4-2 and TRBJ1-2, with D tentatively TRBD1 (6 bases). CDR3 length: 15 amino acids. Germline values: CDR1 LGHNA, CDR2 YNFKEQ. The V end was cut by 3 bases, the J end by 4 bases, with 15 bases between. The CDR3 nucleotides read TGTGCCAGCAGCCACCACCCCACGGACAGCTATGGCTACACCTTC. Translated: CASSHHPTDSYGYTF.

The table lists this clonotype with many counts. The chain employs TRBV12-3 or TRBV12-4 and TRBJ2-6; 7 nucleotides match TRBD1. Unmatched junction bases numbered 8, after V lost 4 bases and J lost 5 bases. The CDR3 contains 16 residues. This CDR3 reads CASSSGTAPRANVLTF. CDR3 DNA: TGTGCCAGCAGTTCCGGGACAGCACCCAGGGCCAACGTCCTGACTTTC.

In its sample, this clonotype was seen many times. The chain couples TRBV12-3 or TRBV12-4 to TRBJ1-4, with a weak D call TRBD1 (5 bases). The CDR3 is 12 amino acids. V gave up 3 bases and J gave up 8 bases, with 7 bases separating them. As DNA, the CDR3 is TGTGCCAGCAGTTTTGAGGGGGAAAAACTGTTTTTT. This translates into CASSFEGEKLFF.

The CDR3 loop reads CASSMGHTSYEQYF. In DNA form, the CDR3 reads TGTGCCAGCAGTATGGGGCATACCTCCTACGAGCAGTACTTC. The chain joins TRBV6-8 to TRBJ2-7; tentative D call: TRBD1 (5 bases). The V gene lost 5 bases and the J gene lost 0 bases, with 11 bases spanning the gap. Germline V gives CDR1 MNHGY, CDR2 SAAAGT. CDR3 size: 14 residues.

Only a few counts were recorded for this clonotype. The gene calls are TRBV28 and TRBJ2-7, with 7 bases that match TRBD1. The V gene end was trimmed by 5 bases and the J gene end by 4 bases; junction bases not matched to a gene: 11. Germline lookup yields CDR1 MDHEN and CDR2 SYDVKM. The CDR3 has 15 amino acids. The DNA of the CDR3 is TGTGCCAGCAGTCTTTATGGGACAGTCCTTTACGAGCAGTACTTC. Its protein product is CASSLYGTVLYEQYF.